This T cell receptor beta chain was obtained from a study of control samples from healthy donors and cancer patients (dated by TCRdb to the early 2020s). Libraries were built with the immunoSEQ multiplex PCR assay. The immuneACCESS repertoire file appears here via TCRdb, limited to in-frame rearrangements. These files lack a portion of the clones; in checked studies, under half of the deficit traces to unresolved V genes, and the cause of the others is not known. This sample comprises tens of thousands of clones, over 80% of them detected only once. 19% of the sample rests with the top ten. On this clone: What antigen it recognizes has not been identified. No much larger clonotype is one base removed from it; base qualities were not supplied.

The germline V gene sets CDR1 to MGHDK and CDR2 to SYGVNS. Including the terminal cysteine and phenylalanine, the CDR3 comprises 16 residues. Left in the record is the CDR3 DNA by itself, 48 bases read in frame from the first base. Trimming takes 0 bases off V and 4 bases off J; junction bases not matched to a gene: 6. The TCR comes from a man aged 25 to 45 in good health. Input material: blood. The V and J segments used are TRBV25-1 and TRBJ1-3, with 7 bases matching TRBD1. CDR3 reads: CASSEYTGRGGNTIYF. The sequenced DNA is TGTGCCAGCAGTGAATATACAGGCAGGGGGGGAAACACCATATATTTT.